Below, one T cell receptor (beta chain) is given with its context. Its cognate antigen is unknown. Each gene name is a mouse one. From the germline J gene comes the end of the CDR3, since the read stops 1 residue before it. In the same sample, other DNA sequences code for this CDR3. This CDR3 contains 14 residues. The ends were cut back, 5 bases at V and 1 base at J, with 9 bases in the middle. The germline gives CDR1 SGHSA, CDR2 FRNQAP. Profiling relied on immunoSEQ multiplex PCR, and the TCRdb table lists in-frame clones only, not all of them. The repertoire holds approximately 5,000 clones, with 40% to 60% as singletons. The entry originates in a study of tissue T cells after allogeneic stem cell transplantation. The sample's time point: mouse harvest day 7 after allogeneic transplant. Tail vein injection delivered 10^7 T-cell-depleted bone marrow cells and 10^6 splenic CD5+ T cells. Mice had MHC-mismatched B6 into BALB/c GVHD, sampled day 7 or 14.

Regarding the study as a whole: This small cohort was clinically heterogeneous, and sampling depth was a limitation. Anatomically similar tissues had similar TCR repertoires within each patient. Some tissue clones might be persisting host cells; their alloreactivity or antigen specificity was not determined.

The J gene is TRBJ2-1, the V gene TRBV16; D possibly matches TRBD1 or TRBD2 (6 bases each). The material sequenced was gut tissue. The TCR originated in a female BALB/c mouse given C57BL/6 T cells with graft-versus-host disease after an allogeneic hematopoietic cell transplant. The part of the CDR3 DNA that was read is TGTGCAAGCAGCCTAGGGGGGAACTATGCTGAGCAGTTC. It codes for CASSLGGNYAEQF. The whole CDR3 is CASSLGGNYAEQFF.